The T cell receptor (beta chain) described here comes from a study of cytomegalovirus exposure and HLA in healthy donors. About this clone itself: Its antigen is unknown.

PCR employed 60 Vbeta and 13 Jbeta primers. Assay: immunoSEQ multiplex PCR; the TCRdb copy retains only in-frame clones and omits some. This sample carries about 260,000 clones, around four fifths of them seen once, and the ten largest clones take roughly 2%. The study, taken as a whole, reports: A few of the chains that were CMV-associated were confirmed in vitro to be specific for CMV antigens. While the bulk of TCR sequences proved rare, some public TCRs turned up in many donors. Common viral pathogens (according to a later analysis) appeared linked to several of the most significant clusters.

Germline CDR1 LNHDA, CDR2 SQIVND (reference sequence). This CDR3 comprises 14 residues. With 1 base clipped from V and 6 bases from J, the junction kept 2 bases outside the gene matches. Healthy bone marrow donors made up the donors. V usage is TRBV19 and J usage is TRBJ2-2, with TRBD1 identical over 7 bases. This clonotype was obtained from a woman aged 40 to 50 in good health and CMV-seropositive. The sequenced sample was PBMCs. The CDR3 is CASSIGDRAGELFF. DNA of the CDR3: TGTGCCAGTAGTATAGGAGACAGGGCCGGGGAGCTGTTTTTT.